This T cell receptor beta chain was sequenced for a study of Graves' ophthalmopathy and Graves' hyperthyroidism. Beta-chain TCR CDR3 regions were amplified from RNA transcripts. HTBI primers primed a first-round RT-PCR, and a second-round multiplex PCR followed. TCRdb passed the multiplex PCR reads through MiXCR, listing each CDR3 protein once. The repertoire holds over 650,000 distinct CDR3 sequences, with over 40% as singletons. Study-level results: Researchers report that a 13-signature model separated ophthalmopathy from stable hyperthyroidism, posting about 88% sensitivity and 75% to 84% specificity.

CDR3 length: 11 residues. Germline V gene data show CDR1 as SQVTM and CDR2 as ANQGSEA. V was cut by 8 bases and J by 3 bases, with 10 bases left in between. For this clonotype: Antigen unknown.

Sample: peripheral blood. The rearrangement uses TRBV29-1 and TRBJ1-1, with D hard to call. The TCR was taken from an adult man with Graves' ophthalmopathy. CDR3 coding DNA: TGCAGCTCCTATTGGGACACTGAAGCTTTCTTT. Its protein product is CSSYWDTEAFF.